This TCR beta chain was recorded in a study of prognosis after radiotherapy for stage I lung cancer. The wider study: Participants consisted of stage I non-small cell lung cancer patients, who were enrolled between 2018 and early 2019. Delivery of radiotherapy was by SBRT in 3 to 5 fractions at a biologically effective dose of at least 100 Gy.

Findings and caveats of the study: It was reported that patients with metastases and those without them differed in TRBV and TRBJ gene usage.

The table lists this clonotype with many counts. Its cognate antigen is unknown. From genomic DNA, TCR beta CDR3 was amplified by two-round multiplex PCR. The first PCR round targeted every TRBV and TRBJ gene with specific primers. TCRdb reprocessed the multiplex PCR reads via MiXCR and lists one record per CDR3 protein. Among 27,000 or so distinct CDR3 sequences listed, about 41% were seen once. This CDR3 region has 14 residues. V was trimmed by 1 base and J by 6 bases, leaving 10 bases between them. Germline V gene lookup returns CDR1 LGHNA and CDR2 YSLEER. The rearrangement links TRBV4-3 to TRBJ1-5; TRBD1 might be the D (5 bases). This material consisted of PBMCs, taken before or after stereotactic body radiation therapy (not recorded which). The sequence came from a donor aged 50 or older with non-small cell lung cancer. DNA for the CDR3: TGCGCCAGCAGCCAAGGTGGGGACGGTCAGCCCCAGCATTTT. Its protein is CASSQGGDGQPQHF.